This paragraph covers one TCR beta chain sequence. Its antigen is as yet unknown. These data come from a study of T cells after yellow fever vaccination. Study details: SMART-Seq v4 Ultra Low Input handled preparation of low-cell-number fractions. General study results and limits: Any FACS-sorted repertoire could hold abundant clonotypes that contaminate it from the bulk population. The secondary response peaked faster, at day 5 versus 15, but was weaker.

There are 11 residues in the CDR3. Germline CDR1 and CDR2: DFQATT and SNEGSKA (reference sequence). Trimming removed 5 bases from V and 10 bases from J; junction bases left unmatched: 3. Template switching with 5'RACE generated the TCR cDNA and added a universal primer site and UMIs. One entry per CDR3 protein results from TCRdb running MiXCR on the 5' RACE reads. The sample lists more than 350,000 distinct CDR3 sequences, around a tenth occurring once. The chain carries TRBV20-1 and TRBJ2-1, with TRBD1 matching 9 bases. The sequence was obtained from a man between 18 and 29 years old who received the YFV17D yellow fever vaccine. The source material was PBMCs, sampled on the day of the first yellow fever vaccination. CDR3 protein: CSAWTGDEQFF. The CDR3 coding sequence is TGCAGTGCTTGGACAGGGGACGAGCAGTTCTTC.